The 11 T cell receptor beta chains in this list originate from one sample, sequenced in a study of PD-1 blockade in classical Hodgkin lymphoma (dated by TCRdb to 2020 to 2022). Receptors were amplified or captured by the immunoSEQ multiplex PCR assay. This immuneACCESS table, as held by TCRdb, lists in-frame sequences with V and J called but not all clones. Of the missing ones, under half trace to an unresolved V gene in checked studies; the others have no known cause. This sample has about 60,000 clones in its table, and 91% of those were observed once. The leading ten clones occupy about a tenth of the sample. What this sample's time point label stands for: cycle 4 day 1 (C4D1), after around six weeks of nivolumab. Every trial patient had relapsed following autologous stem cell transplantation, and prior brentuximab vedotin exposure was what differed among cohorts A, B and C. The sample was peripheral blood mononuclear cells (PBMCs), taken before the fourth cycle of nivolumab. These receptors came from a human donor with classical Hodgkin lymphoma.

J is TRBJ1-1 and V is TRBV18; unclear D gene. Germline V gene data show CDR1 as KGHSH and CDR2 as LQKENI. The CDR3 is 14 residues long. V dropped 2 bases and J dropped 2 bases, with 9 bases sitting between them. CDR3 amino acids: CASSPMGGNTEAFF. In DNA, the CDR3 is TGTGCCAGCTCACCAATGGGAGGTAACACTGAAGCTTTCTTT.

The rearrangement uses TRBV27 and TRBJ2-3; D perhaps matches TRBD2 (6 bases). Germline V CDR1 and CDR2: MNHEY, SMNVEV (reference sequence). CDR3 length equals 16 residues. The ends were cut back, 2 bases at V and 0 bases at J, with 12 bases in the middle. CDR3: CASSLASARSTDTQYF. The CDR3 nucleotides are TGTGCCAGCAGTTTAGCTAGCGCCCGTAGCACAGATACGCAGTATTTT.

The chain carries TRBV7-9 and TRBJ1-2; D call uncertain. Between the trimmed V and J ends, which lost 4 bases and 4 bases, there was a span of 7 bases. The CDR3 length is 12 residues. Germline CDR1 and CDR2: SEHNR and FQNEAQ (reference sequence). CDR3: CASSSVPYGYTF. CDR3 DNA: TGTGCCAGCAGCTCAGTTCCCTATGGCTACACCTTC.

CDR3: CAWSTGLITDTQYF. In nucleotides, the CDR3 is TGTGCCTGGTCGACAGGGCTTATCACAGATACGCAGTATTTT. V usage is TRBV30 and J usage is TRBJ2-3, with 7 bases fitting TRBD1. The ends lost 5 bases at V and 2 bases at J; junction bases unmatched: 7. CDR3 length: 14 residues. Germline CDR1 is GTSNPN and CDR2 is SVGIG (reference sequence).

The chain links TRBV7-2 to TRBJ2-5; possible D gene TRBD2, 6 bases. The length of the CDR3 is 14 residues. Germline CDR1 reads SGHTA; CDR2 reads FQGNSA. V shed 0 bases and J shed 4 bases, with 9 bases lying between them. CDR3 protein: CASSLASGRETQYF. As DNA, the CDR3 is TGTGCCAGCAGCTTAGCTAGCGGTAGAGAGACCCAGTACTTC.

By frequency in the sample, this clone is medium-sized. This CDR3 is also generated by other DNA sequences in the sample. This chain uses TRBV18 with TRBJ2-3; D not resolved. CDR1 and CDR2 from the germline V gene are KGHSH and LQKENI. This CDR3 has 14 amino acids. V gave up 1 base and J gave up 6 bases, with 11 bases separating them. The CDR3 nucleotides are TGTGCCAGCTCACCACTAGGAAGTTTTGATACGCAGTATTTT. It codes for CASSPLGSFDTQYF.

The V call is TRBV16, the J call TRBJ2-7; D uncertain. The germline V gene encodes CDR1 KGHSY and CDR2 FQNENV. The CDR3 has 15 residues. The V and J ends lost 3 bases and 3 bases respectively, with 15 bases between them. In DNA, the CDR3 is TGTGCCAGCAGCCATTATCAAAGACACTACTACGAGCAGTACTTC. Residues: CASSHYQRHYYEQYF.

The chain has TRBV27 and TRBJ2-7; D is ambiguous. This CDR3 has 13 amino acids. Germline V gives CDR1 MNHEY, CDR2 SMNVEV (reference sequence). The germline V and J ends were trimmed by 3 bases and 4 bases, with 10 bases remaining between them. CDR3 nucleotides: TGTGCCAGCAGTTTGTCTATAGCATACGAGCAGTACTTC. It translates to CASSLSIAYEQYF.

The chain joins TRBV4-2 to TRBJ1-1; TRBD1 agrees at 9 bases. V was clipped by 6 bases and J by 3 bases; unmatched bases: 8. The CDR3 sequence is 15 residues long. The germline CDR1 and CDR2 sequences are LGHNA and YNFKEQ. The CDR3 loop reads CASSSTGGRDTEAFF. The CDR3 coding sequence is TGTGCCAGCAGTTCGACAGGGGGACGAGACACTGAAGCTTTCTTT.

This clone came up once. The chain combines TRBV7-8 with TRBJ1-6; D is undetermined. The CDR3 runs 13 residues. Germline V gene data show CDR1 as SGHVS and CDR2 as FQNEAQ. V lost 3 bases and J 7 bases, leaving 7 bases between the germline ends. The CDR3 loop is CASSFYQNSPLHF. In nucleotides, the CDR3 is TGTGCCAGCAGCTTTTACCAGAATTCACCCCTCCACTTT.

This clone is a singleton in its sample. The chain links TRBV10-3 to TRBJ1-2, with a possible D match to TRBD1 (6 bases). The CDR3 is 18 amino acids. In germline, CDR1 is ENHRY, CDR2 SYGVKD. The germline V and J ends were trimmed by 0 bases and 6 bases, with 23 bases remaining between them. CDR3 amino acids: CAISESTLGTRHLNGYTF. CDR3 nucleotides: TGTGCCATCAGTGAGTCGACTTTGGGGACACGTCACTTGAATGGCTACACCTTC.